This TCR beta chain is from a study of cytomegalovirus exposure and HLA in healthy donors. Study-wide results and limits: Most TCR sequences were rare, but some public TCRs occurred in many donors.

The PCR was carried out with 60 Vbeta primers and 13 Jbeta primers. Per the original methods: Later, roughly 80 million unique TCR beta chains were counted in an analysis, and about 10 million of them were shared. The method was immunoSEQ multiplex PCR; TCRdb's version includes in-frame clones alone and lacks a portion of them. Clonal size and the V and J genes are those of that table, whereas D and trimming came from the DNA. The repertoire holds 150,000 to 200,000 clones, roughly 80% seen once, with less than 1% in the top ten. The table lists this clone with a count of one. Its antigen is unidentified. Although they were nominally healthy when sampled, donors likely had unrecorded immune exposures. Germline lookup yields CDR1 MNHNS and CDR2 SASEGT. The CDR3 is 13 amino acids. V was cut by 3 bases and J by 4 bases, with 10 bases left in between.

This chain joins TRBV6-1 and TRBJ2-7, with D possibly TRBD2 on 5 matching bases. Sequences were obtained from PBMCs. This clonotype was sampled from a girl under 10 years old in good health and CMV-seropositive. CDR3 region: CASSDRGSYEQYF. Here the CDR3 DNA reads TGTGCCAGCAGTGACCGGGGAAGTTACGAGCAGTACTTC.